This TCR beta chain is drawn from a study of blood T cell repertoires in COVID-19. Study summary: Donors in the United States, Italy and Spain gave samples during acute or convalescent COVID-19.

The CDR3 has 16 amino acids. CDR1 and CDR2 (germline): PRHDT, FYEKMQ (reference sequence). Trimming shortened V by 2 bases and J by 5 bases, and 18 bases separated the two germline ends. In the study's own analysis: Estimation of nucleated cell counts was performed using reference gene primer amplification. Profiling relied on immunoSEQ multiplex PCR, and the TCRdb table lists in-frame clones only, not all of them. V, J and clone size reflect that table, while D and trimming were determined from the DNA. The data contain approximately 70,000 clones, about 80% of them singletons. The sample was peripheral blood. J is TRBJ2-5 and V is TRBV13, with D tentatively TRBD1 (6 bases). The TCR originated in a man between 65 and 85 years old who had recovered from COVID-19. The CDR3 DNA reads as TGTGCCAGCAGCTTAATACAGGGTCGGGGAGTTGAGACCCAGTACTTC. As protein: CASSLIQGRGVETQYF.